A selection of T cell receptor beta chains follows, all from one sample in a study of blood T cell repertoires in COVID-19. Produced via immunoSEQ multiplex PCR; TCRdb's table is partial and in-frame only. Among around 200,000 clones, approximately 79% were seen once, and the ten largest hold approximately 5%. Material for sequencing was peripheral blood. The receptors were sampled from a human donor in a cohort sampled during active COVID-19. Each CDR3 is given without its conserved first and last residue. The order of the fields is D gene, V gene, clone size, J gene, CDR3 protein. A D gene is named only where the DNA matches it firmly. Clone size is shown for a subset of rows, as once, few, many or a class of expanded clone.

D: .
V: TRBV29-1
size: .
J: TRBJ2-7
CDR3: SALQGNEQY

D: .
V: TRBV9
size: .
J: TRBJ2-3
CDR3: ASSVGGEPDTQY

D: .
V: TRBV3-1/TRBV3-2
size: .
J: TRBJ2-6
CDR3: ASSPRDGANVLT

D: .
V: TRBV28
size: once
J: TRBJ2-7
CDR3: ASSLNTYEQY

D: .
V: TRBV4-1
size: few
J: TRBJ1-6
CDR3: ASSGTSHSPLH

D: .
V: TRBV6-5
size: .
J: TRBJ2-5
CDR3: ATNRVQETQY

D: .
V: TRBV9
size: .
J: TRBJ2-7
CDR3: ASSVEGITTRHEQY

D: TRBD2
V: TRBV9
size: .
J: TRBJ2-4
CDR3: ASSAGSSAGGNQPSKNIQY

D: TRBD2
V: TRBV9
size: .
J: TRBJ2-7
CDR3: ASSVSEREYHEQY

D: .
V: TRBV6-2/TRBV6-3
size: .
J: TRBJ2-7
CDR3: ASSVRSEQY

D: .
V: TRBV7-2
size: few
J: TRBJ1-1
CDR3: ASSLTKREAF

D: TRBD1
V: TRBV6-5
size: .
J: TRBJ1-2
CDR3: ASSPETGGWYGYT

D: .
V: TRBV28
size: .
J: TRBJ2-5
CDR3: ASSFSGQETQY

D: .
V: TRBV25-1
size: .
J: TRBJ2-5
CDR3: ASSLGGGVRETQY

D: .
V: TRBV27
size: once
J: TRBJ1-4
CDR3: ASSPRGGAGEKLF

D: .
V: TRBV3-1/TRBV3-2
size: .
J: TRBJ2-6
CDR3: ASSEGRTNVLT

D: .
V: TRBV6-5
size: .
J: TRBJ1-1
CDR3: ASSYRQDGTEAF

D: .
V: TRBV27
size: .
J: TRBJ1-1
CDR3: ASSFAQTRRAF

D: TRBD1
V: TRBV5-4
size: .
J: TRBJ1-2
CDR3: ASSRKDRGGGYT

D: .
V: TRBV27
size: .
J: TRBJ1-5
CDR3: ASSFAGFQPQH

D: .
V: TRBV29-1
size: .
J: TRBJ1-1
CDR3: SVEGGLGTEAF

D: TRBD1
V: TRBV6-4
size: .
J: TRBJ1-2
CDR3: ASSETGNYGYT

D: .
V: TRBV7-9
size: .
J: TRBJ2-7
CDR3: ASGVEGYEQY

D: .
V: TRBV24-1
size: .
J: TRBJ1-5
CDR3: ATSDSGVDSNQPQH

D: .
V: TRBV5-1
size: once
J: TRBJ1-2
CDR3: ASSLAADYYGYT

D: .
V: TRBV30
size: .
J: TRBJ1-1
CDR3: AWSAPRTEAF

D: TRBD1
V: TRBV28
size: .
J: TRBJ1-1
CDR3: ASSPGGYTEAF

D: .
V: TRBV28
size: .
J: TRBJ1-2
CDR3: ASITARKLANYGYT